This T cell receptor beta chain was identified in a study of blood T cell repertoires in COVID-19 (dated by TCRdb to 2018 to 2021). Turning to the overall study: Collaborator samples came from the United States, Italy and Spain and covered acute and convalescent phases of COVID-19. The dataset comprised deeply sampled blood TCRbeta repertoires from subjects exposed to, actively infected with, or recovered from COVID-19. The sample metadata nearly always contained a de-identified subject ID, COVID-19 status, age in years and sex. Where available, HLA class I and class II types were obtained from metadata supplied by the sample provider rather than from assay-based typing. The prospective study material was composed of cDNA or gDNA derived from T cells, B-cell-depleted T cells, or PBMCs. The repertoires were made available in a free public database intended to serve as a resource for research on the immune response to SARS-CoV-2. Samples were obtained from the ongoing ImmuneRACE study (first 160 participants) and from over a thousand subjects provided by 6 global collaborators.

TCRbeta CDR3 regions were amplified from genomic DNA by means of the immunoSEQ Assay, a bias-controlled multiplex PCR. Per the source publication's procedure: Nucleated cell counts per sample were estimated from amplification of reference gene primers within the assay. To quantify the absolute abundance of each unique TCRbeta CDR3 rearrangement, sequence reads were collapsed and filtered. For each sample, productive Simpson clonality was calculated as the square root of Simpson's diversity index across productive rearrangements. Sourced from immuneACCESS, this table was stored by TCRdb with only in-frame sequences that have V and J called. A share of the clones is absent; for the studies checked, an unresolved V gene accounts for under half, and the remainder has no known explanation. That table is the source of V, J and clone size, and D and trimming were worked out from the DNA. The sample includes 130,000 or so clones, with more than 85% observed a single time. Of the sample, 15% to 20% is held by the ten largest clones.

CDR1 MNHEY and CDR2 SMNVEV are derived from the germline V gene (reference sequence). The trim is 4 bases for V and 5 bases for J, with a gap of 20 bases between the germline ends. The cysteine opens and the phenylalanine closes a CDR3 of 16 amino acids. Left in the record is the CDR3 DNA by itself, 48 bases read in frame from the first base. Each collaborating institution followed its own protocols to collect whole blood in K2EDTA tubes. Collaborator samples were shipped for TCRbeta analysis as frozen whole blood, isolated PBMCs, or DNA extracted from either sample type. As regards this clone: No antigen is known for it. No qualities accompany the bases; no much larger clone lies one base away.

Study-wide conclusions, independent of this receptor: The quantity of clinical and demographic metadata differed by source and by participant and was supplied without curation.

Recombination joined TRBV27 with TRBJ1-1; the D gene is perhaps TRBD1, on 6 matching bases. The receptor comes from a man aged 50 to 59 with active or convalescent COVID-19. Sequencing input: peripheral blood. The DNA sequence is TGTGCCAGCAGTTCGATACGAACAGGGCCGGTTACTGAAGCTTTCTTT. This codes for CASSSIRTGPVTEAFF.